A single sample is the source of the 10 T cell receptor beta chains below, sequenced in a study of blood T cells in healthy people across ages (dated by TCRdb to between 2015 and 2016). Library generation was performed with 5' RACE. Sequencing used an Illumina HiSeq 2500. A second about 7 to 12 cycle PCR used a sample-barcoded 5' primer and a J-beta primer mix. TCRdb passed the public sequencing reads through fastp at Q25 and MiXCR, retaining productive beta sequences. Each entry merges the rows of one CDR3 protein and shows their most common DNA and genes. Within this sample are some 900,000 distinct CDR3 sequences, with roughly 43% of them counted one time only. The ten largest make up about an eighth of the sample. The sequencing input was blood. These receptors were taken from a young man in good health.

The V gene is TRBV29-1, the J gene TRBJ1-2; D remains ambiguous. Trimming shortened V by 4 bases and J by 4 bases, and 16 bases separated the two germline ends. Germline loops: CDR1 SQVTM, CDR2 ANQGSEA. The length of the CDR3 is 14 residues. Here the CDR3 DNA reads TGCAGCGTTGGTAGCCAAGGGTTGGTCTATGGCTACACCTTC. It codes for CSVGSQGLVYGYTF.

This clonotype appeared many times. The V gene is TRBV28, the J gene TRBJ2-6; D gene unclear. The CDR3 is made up of 13 amino acids. Germline CDR1 is MDHEN and CDR2 is SYDVKM. The V gene lost 5 bases and the J gene lost 0 bases, with 2 bases spanning the gap. CDR3 in amino acids: CASSDSGANVLTF. The CDR3 bases are TGTGCCAGCAGTGACTCTGGGGCCAACGTCCTGACTTTC.

The gene calls are TRBV24-1 and TRBJ2-7; 7 nucleotides match TRBD1. The germline CDR1 and CDR2 sequences are KGHDR and SFDVKD. Germline trimming cut 3 bases from V and 3 bases from J; bases unmatched to any gene: 7. CDR3 length: 15 residues. This chain's CDR3 is CATSDTRQGNYEQYF. The CDR3 nucleotides read TGTGCCACCAGTGATACTAGACAGGGAAACTACGAGCAGTACTTC.

The V gene is TRBV4-1, the J gene TRBJ1-4; 11 bases line up with TRBD1. Looked up from germline, CDR1 is MGHRA and CDR2 is YSYEKL. Germline trimming cut 4 bases from V and 3 bases from J; bases unmatched to any gene: 13. This CDR3 has 19 residues. The CDR3 spells CASSRLFSGTGGANEKLFF. CDR3 nucleotides: TGCGCCAGCAGCCGACTGTTCTCCGGGACAGGGGGGGCTAATGAAAAACTGTTTTTT.

In this sample, this clonotype turned up many times. The chain recombines TRBV7-2 with TRBJ2-7; the D is unclear. CDR1 and CDR2 from the germline V gene are SGHTA and FQGNSA. CDR3 size: 12 residues. Trimming shortened V by 3 bases and J by 7 bases, and 10 bases separated the two germline ends. CDR3 in DNA: TGTGCCAGCAGCTTCGCAAGTGGAGAGCAGTACTTC. Translated: CASSFASGEQYF.

This chain joins TRBV25-1 and TRBJ2-7, with D maybe TRBD2 (7 bases). The length of the CDR3 is 14 residues. CDR1 MGHDK and CDR2 SYGVNS come from the germline V gene. V dropped 10 bases and J dropped 2 bases, with 18 bases sitting between them. The CDR3 sequence: CATLRGEGTYEQYF. The CDR3 nucleotides are TGTGCCACCCTAAGGGGGGAGGGGACCTACGAGCAGTACTTC.

This clonotype was recorded a few times. Sequence at one end of the junction differs from germline and may be a read error. For the CDR3, the DNA is TGCGCCAGCAGCCAAGATGAGGGCGAGCAGTACTTC. Translation: CASSQDEGEQYF. The rearrangement links TRBV4-2 to TRBJ2-7, with D possibly TRBD2 on 5 matching bases. Germline V lookup: CDR1 LGHNA, CDR2 YNFKEQ. The CDR3 totals 12 residues.

The chain joins TRBV6-6 to TRBJ2-1; 7 nucleotides line up with TRBD2. Germline CDR1 is MNHNY and CDR2 is SVGAGI (reference sequence). CDR3 size: 17 residues. J lost 4 bases, V lost 2 bases, and 11 bases had no gene match. CDR3 amino acids: CASSYPQRGPLYNEQFF. The DNA of the CDR3 is TGTGCCAGCAGTTACCCACAGCGGGGTCCCCTTTACAATGAGCAGTTCTTC.

In its sample, this clonotype was seen a few times. The genes are TRBV6-2 or TRBV6-3 and TRBJ1-2, with no clear D. Looked up from germline, CDR1 is MNHEY and CDR2 is SVGEGT. V lost 9 bases and J 1 base, leaving 12 bases between the germline ends. CDR3 length: 13 residues. In DNA form, the CDR3 reads TGTGCCAGTCTGGACTTCCTTAACTATGGCTACACCTTC. It is translated as CASLDFLNYGYTF.

V and J are TRBV11-2 and TRBJ2-1, with D possibly called TRBD1 or TRBD2 (7 bases each). CDR1 is SGHAT and CDR2 is FQNNGV in the germline V gene. V lost 1 base to trimming and J lost 7 bases, with 23 bases between them. The length of the CDR3 is 18 residues. CDR3 protein: CASSLAGRAGGGKNEQFF. The CDR3 DNA follows: TGTGCCAGCAGCTTAGCTGGTAGGGCAGGGGGGGGGAAGAATGAGCAGTTCTTC.